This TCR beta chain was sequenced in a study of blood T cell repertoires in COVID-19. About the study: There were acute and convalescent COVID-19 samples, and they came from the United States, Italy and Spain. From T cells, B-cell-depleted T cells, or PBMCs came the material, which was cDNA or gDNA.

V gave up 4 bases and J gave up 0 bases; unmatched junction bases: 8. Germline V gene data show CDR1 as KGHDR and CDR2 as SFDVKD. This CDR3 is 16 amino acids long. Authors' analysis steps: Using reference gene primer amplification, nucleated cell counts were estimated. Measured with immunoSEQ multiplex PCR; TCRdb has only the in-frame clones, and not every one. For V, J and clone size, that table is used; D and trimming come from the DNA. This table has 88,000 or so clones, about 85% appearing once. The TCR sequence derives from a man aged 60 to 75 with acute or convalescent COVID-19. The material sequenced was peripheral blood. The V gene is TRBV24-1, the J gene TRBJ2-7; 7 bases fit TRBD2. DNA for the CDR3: TGTGCCACCAGTGAGACCACTAGCGTGAGCTCCTACGAGCAGTACTTC. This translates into CATSETTSVSSYEQYF.